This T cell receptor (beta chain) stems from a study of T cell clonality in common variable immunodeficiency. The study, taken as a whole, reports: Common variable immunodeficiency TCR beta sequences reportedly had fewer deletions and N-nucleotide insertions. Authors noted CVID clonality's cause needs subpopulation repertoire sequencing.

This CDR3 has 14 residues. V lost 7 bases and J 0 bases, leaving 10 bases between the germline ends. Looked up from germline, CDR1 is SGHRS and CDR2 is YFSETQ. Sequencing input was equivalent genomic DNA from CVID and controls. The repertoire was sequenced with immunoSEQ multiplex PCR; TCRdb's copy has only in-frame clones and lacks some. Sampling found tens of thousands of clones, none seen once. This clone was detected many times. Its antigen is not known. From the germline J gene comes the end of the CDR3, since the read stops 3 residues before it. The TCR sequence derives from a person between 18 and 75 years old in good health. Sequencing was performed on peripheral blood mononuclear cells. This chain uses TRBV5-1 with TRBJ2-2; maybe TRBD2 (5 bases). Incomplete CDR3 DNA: TGCGCCAGCGAGAGCGGAGCGAACACCGGGGAG. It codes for CASESGANTGE. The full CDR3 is CASESGANTGELFF. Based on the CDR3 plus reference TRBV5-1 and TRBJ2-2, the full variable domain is KAGVTQTPRYLIKTRGQQVTLSCSPISGHRSVSWYQQTPGQGLQFLFEYFSETQRNKGNFPGRFSGRQFSNSRSEMNVSTLELGDSALYLCASESGANTGELFFGEGSRLTVL.